The sequence of this TCR beta chain was determined in a study of neurological immune-mediated disorders. This clonotype was seen repeatedly, ten times or more. Antigen unknown. TCRdb reanalysed the 5' RACE reads using MiXCR and keeps one entry per CDR3 protein. The sample has about 46,000 distinct CDR3 sequences, about 1.8% seen once. Study outcomes and limitations: Subjects shared no identical expanded-clone CDR3 amino acid sequences, suggesting private TCR-beta repertoires in all groups. The greatest TCR clonal expansion appeared in HTLV-1-associated myelopathy and the smallest, falling below healthy controls, in multiple sclerosis.

This receptor was taken from a woman in her 40s with multiple sclerosis. What was sequenced was PBMCs.

The CDR3 loop reads CSARDHMNYGYTF. CDR3 nucleotide sequence: TGCAGTGCTAGAGATCATATGAACTATGGCTACACCTTC. V is TRBV20-1 and J is TRBJ1-2; D gene unclear. The CDR3 extends over 13 amino acids. The germline gives CDR1 DFQATT, CDR2 SNEGSKA (reference sequence). Trimming stripped 0 bases from V and 2 bases from J, with 7 bases between.